This T cell receptor (beta chain) stems from a study of blood T cells in healthy people across ages. Study-wide results and limits: PBMCs went unsorted, and a conclusive naive versus antigen-experienced comparison was therefore prevented.

Healthy Caucasian individuals from Russia aged about 6 to 90 were enrolled as donors. The amount of total RNA extracted per sample was at least 5 micrograms. A second about 7 to 12 cycle PCR used barcoded and J-beta primers. No fewer than 3 million CDR3-containing paired-end reads came from each sample. TCRdb analysed the 5' RACE reads with MiXCR anew, one entry per CDR3 protein. The table has 650,000 to 950,000 distinct CDR3 sequences, roughly 44% seen once; the top ten hold approximately 20%. Only one count was recorded for this clonotype. Its antigen is as yet unknown. Germline loops: CDR1 SGHAT, CDR2 FQNNGV. The CDR3 has 15 residues.

The clonotype was recovered from a man in his 60s in good health. What was sequenced was blood. The V call is TRBV11-2, the J call TRBJ2-5; tentatively, D is TRBD1 (6 bases). The J call may be wrong; the DNA end is better matched by TRBJ2-7. The CDR3 sequence: CASSLRLGQGYEQYF. Written as DNA, the CDR3 is TGTGCCAGCAGCTTGAGACTGGGGCAGGGGTACGAGCAGTACTTC.